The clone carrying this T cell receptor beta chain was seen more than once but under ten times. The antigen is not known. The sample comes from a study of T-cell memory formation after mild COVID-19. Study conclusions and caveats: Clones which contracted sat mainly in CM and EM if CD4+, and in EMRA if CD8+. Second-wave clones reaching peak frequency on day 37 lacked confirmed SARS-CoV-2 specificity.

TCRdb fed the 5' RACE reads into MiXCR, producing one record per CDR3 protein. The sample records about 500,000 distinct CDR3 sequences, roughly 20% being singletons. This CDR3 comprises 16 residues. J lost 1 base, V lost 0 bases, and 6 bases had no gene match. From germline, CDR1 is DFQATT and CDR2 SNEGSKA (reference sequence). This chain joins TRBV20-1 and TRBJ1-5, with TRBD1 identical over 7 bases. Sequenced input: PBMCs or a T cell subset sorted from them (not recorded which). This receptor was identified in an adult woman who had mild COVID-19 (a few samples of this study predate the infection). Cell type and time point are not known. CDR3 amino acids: CSARDLRQGSNQPQHF. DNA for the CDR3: TGCAGTGCTAGAGATCTCCGACAGGGAAGCAATCAGCCCCAGCATTTT.